This TCR beta chain originates from a study of CD8 T cells in Susac syndrome. An input of about 0.5 to 1 ug of RNA was subjected to reverse transcription using random hexamers. TCRdb re-called the immunoSEQ multiplex PCR reads with MiXCR, one entry per CDR3 protein. The repertoire holds 180,000 or so distinct CDR3 sequences, about 95% seen once, with about 0.13% in the top ten. TEMRA cells were FACS-enriched, with CD8+ and CD4+ T cells isolated negatively. The V gene lost 7 bases and the J gene lost 4 bases, with 13 bases spanning the gap. CDR3 length equals 13 residues. Germline V lookup: CDR1 MGHDK, CDR2 SYGVNS.

This sequence originates from a human donor in good health. V and J are TRBV25-1 and TRBJ1-2; TRBD1 is a possible D gene (5 bases). Sequenced: CD4+ T cells from PBMCs. CDR3 sequence (DNA): TGTGCCAGCACCTCTGGGCAGGGCTATGGCTACACCTTC. Translating it yields CASTSGQGYGYTF.